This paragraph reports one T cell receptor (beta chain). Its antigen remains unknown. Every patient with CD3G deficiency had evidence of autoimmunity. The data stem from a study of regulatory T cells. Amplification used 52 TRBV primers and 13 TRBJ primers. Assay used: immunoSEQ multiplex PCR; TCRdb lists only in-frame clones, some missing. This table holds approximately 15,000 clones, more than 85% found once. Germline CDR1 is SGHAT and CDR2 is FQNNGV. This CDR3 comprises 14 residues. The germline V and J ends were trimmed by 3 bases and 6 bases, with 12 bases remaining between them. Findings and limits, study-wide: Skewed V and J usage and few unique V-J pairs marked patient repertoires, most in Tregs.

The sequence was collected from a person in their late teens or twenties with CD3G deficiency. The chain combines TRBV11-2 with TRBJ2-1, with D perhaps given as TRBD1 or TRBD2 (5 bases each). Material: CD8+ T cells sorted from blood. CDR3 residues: CASSFRDGGNEQFF. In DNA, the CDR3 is TGTGCCAGCAGCTTCCGGGACGGCGGCAATGAGCAGTTCTTC.